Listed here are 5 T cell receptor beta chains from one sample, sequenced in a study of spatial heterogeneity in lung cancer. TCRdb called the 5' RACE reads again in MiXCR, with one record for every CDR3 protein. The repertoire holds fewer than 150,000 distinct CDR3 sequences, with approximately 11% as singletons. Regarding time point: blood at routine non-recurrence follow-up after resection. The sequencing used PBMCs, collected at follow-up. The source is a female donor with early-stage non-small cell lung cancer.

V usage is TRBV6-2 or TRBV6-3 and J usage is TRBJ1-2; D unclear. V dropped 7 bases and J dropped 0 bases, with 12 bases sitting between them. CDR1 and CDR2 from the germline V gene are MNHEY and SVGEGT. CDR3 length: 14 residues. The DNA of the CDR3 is TGTGCCAGCATCGAGGCGGGAGCTAACTATGGCTACACCTTC. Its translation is CASIEAGANYGYTF.

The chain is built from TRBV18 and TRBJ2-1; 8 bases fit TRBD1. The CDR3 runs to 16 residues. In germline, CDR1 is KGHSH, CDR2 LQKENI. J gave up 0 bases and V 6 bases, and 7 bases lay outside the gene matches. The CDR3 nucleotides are TGTGCCAGCTCGCGACAGGGGATGAGCTCCTACAATGAGCAGTTCTTC. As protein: CASSRQGMSSYNEQFF.

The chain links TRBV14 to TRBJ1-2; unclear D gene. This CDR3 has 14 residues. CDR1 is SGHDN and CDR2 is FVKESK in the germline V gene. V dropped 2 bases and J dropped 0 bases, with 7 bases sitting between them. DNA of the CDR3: TGTGCCAGCAGCCAACATGGAGCTAACTATGGCTACACCTTC. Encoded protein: CASSQHGANYGYTF.

The DNA of the CDR3 is TGTGCCAGCACCCTGACTAGCGGGATTTCCTACGAGCAGTACGTC. It yields the protein CASTLTSGISYEQYV. This chain links TRBV28 with TRBJ2-7; TRBD2 matches 11 bases. Germline values: CDR1 MDHEN, CDR2 SYDVKM. The length of the CDR3 is 15 residues. Trimming took 7 bases from V and 1 from J; bases not matched to a gene: 6.

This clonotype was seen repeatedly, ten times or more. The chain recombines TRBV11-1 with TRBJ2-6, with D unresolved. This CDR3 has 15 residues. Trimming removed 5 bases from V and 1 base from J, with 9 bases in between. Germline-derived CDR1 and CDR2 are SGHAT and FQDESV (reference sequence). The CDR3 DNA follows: TGTGCCAGCAGCCCTTGGGCATCTGGGGCCAACGTCCTGACTTTC. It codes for CASSPWASGANVLTF.